These 14 T cell receptor beta chains share one sample of origin, sequenced in a study of OX40 agonist ivuxolimab in advanced cancers. Data came from immunoSEQ multiplex PCR; TCRdb stores just in-frame clones and leaves some out. The table lists about 84,000 clones, roughly 82% of them singletons. Sequenced material: CD4+ or CD8+ T cells sorted from blood, taken in a trial of the OX40 agonist ivuxolimab. All receptors come from an adult with an advanced solid tumor such as melanoma, head and neck, liver or kidney cancer.

This chain connects TRBV7-9 to TRBJ1-6; D not resolved. Germline V gene data show CDR1 as SEHNR and CDR2 as FQNEAQ (reference sequence). Deletions cut 6 bases from V and 13 bases from J, with 13 bases between. The CDR3 is 12 amino acids. The CDR3 loop is CASSATRSPLHF. Here the CDR3 DNA reads TGTGCCAGCAGTGCTACTAGGTCCCCCCTCCACTTT.

The chain combines TRBV6-6 with TRBJ1-6, with 9 bases fitting TRBD1. Germline CDR1 and CDR2: MNHNY and SVGAGI (reference sequence). The CDR3 contains 14 residues. V was clipped by 5 bases and J by 7 bases; unmatched bases: 3. Here the CDR3 reads CASSLDRGNSPLHF. CDR3 in DNA: TGTGCCAGCAGTCTAGACAGGGGGAATTCACCCCTCCACTTT.

This chain uses TRBV14 with TRBJ1-3; perhaps TRBD1 as D (5 bases). V was trimmed by 4 bases and J by 4 bases, leaving 11 bases between them. This CDR3 region has 14 residues. CDR1 and CDR2 (germline): SGHDN, FVKESK. DNA of the CDR3: TGTGCCAGCAGCCCCGGGACGATGGGAAACACCATATATTTT. It is translated as CASSPGTMGNTIYF.

The rearrangement joins TRBV28 to TRBJ1-6, with 8 nucleotides matching TRBD1. This CDR3 region has 15 residues. The trim removed 7 bases at V and 5 bases at J, leaving 7 bases unmatched. Germline lookup yields CDR1 MDHEN and CDR2 SYDVKM. The CDR3 DNA follows: TGTGCCAGCAAGCTACAGGGGGTTGATAATTCACCCCTCCACTTT. Translated, it gives CASKLQGVDNSPLHF.

The chain joins TRBV11-2 to TRBJ2-7; 11 positions match TRBD1. The CDR3 covers 14 residues. Looked up from germline, CDR1 is SGHAT and CDR2 is FQNNGV. V was clipped by 5 bases and J by 5 bases; unmatched bases: 5. DNA for the CDR3: TGTGCCAGCAGCACACGGACAGGGGGCAACGAGCAGTACTTC. Its translation is CASSTRTGGNEQYF. Supplemented by reference TRBV11-2 and TRBJ2-7, the full variable domain reads EAGVAQSPRYKIIEKRQSVAFWCNPISGHATLYWYQQILGQGPKLLIQFQNNGVVDDSQLPKDRFSAERLKGVDSTLKIQPAKLEDSAVYLCASSTRTGGNEQYFGPGTRLTVT.

The V call is TRBV7-8, the J call TRBJ2-7; D is ambiguous. Germline values: CDR1 SGHVS, CDR2 FQNEAQ. This CDR3 is built from 13 residues. V dropped 11 bases and J dropped 10 bases, with 24 bases sitting between them. Written as DNA, the CDR3 is TGTGCCTCCAGGACGGGCGCTACGTTTTTTCAGTACTTC. This codes for CASRTGATFFQYF.

The chain links TRBV28 to TRBJ2-2; no clear D. CDR1 is MDHEN, CDR2 SYDVKM, per germline. Trimming took off 3 bases at V and 0 bases at J, with 5 bases between the two ends. The CDR3 is made up of 14 amino acids. CDR3 sequence (DNA): TGTGCCAGCAGTTTGTCAGCGAACACCGGGGAGCTGTTTTTT. This sequence encodes CASSLSANTGELFF. The whole variable domain, remainder taken from reference TRBV28 and TRBJ2-2, is DVKVTQSSRYLVKRTGEKVFLECVQDMDHENMFWYRQDPGLGLRLIYFSYDVKMKEKGDIPEGYSVSREKKERFSLILESASTNQTSMYLCASSLSANTGELFFGEGSRLTVL.

This chain links TRBV6-5 with TRBJ2-3; 9 bases align to TRBD2. V shed 9 bases and J 1 base; nucleotides not matched to a gene: 5. CDR3 length: 14 residues. The germline V gene encodes CDR1 MNHEY and CDR2 SVGAGI. The CDR3 protein is CASGERGGTDTQYF. The CDR3 DNA sequence: TGTGCCAGTGGAGAGCGGGGGGGCACAGATACGCAGTATTTT.

CDR3 nucleotide sequence: TGCGCCAGCAGCTTGGCCCTAGGCAGTGAAGCTTTCTTT. The encoded protein is CASSLALGSEAFF. The chain carries TRBV5-1 and TRBJ1-1, with D unclear. This CDR3 is 13 amino acids long. Germline CDR1 SGHRS, CDR2 YFSETQ. Trimming pared 0 bases from V and 7 bases from J, leaving 10 bases between.

The chain has TRBV7-7 and TRBJ1-4; D is ambiguous. The CDR3 totals 15 residues. Looked up from germline, CDR1 is SSHAT and CDR2 is FNYEAQ (reference sequence). V was shortened by 3 bases and J by 4 bases, with 12 bases between the two germline ends. Written as DNA, the CDR3 is TGTGCCAGCAGCTTGCCCGGACCCTTTAATGAAAAACTGTTTTTT. This encodes CASSLPGPFNEKLFF.

The chain couples TRBV28 to TRBJ1-1; D is perhaps TRBD1 (6 bases). Germline CDR1 reads MDHEN; CDR2 reads SYDVKM. The CDR3 sequence is 15 residues long. Trimming pared 5 bases from V and 1 base from J, leaving 14 bases between. Written as DNA, the CDR3 is TGTGCCAGCAGTAAACAGGGTAGAAAGAACACTGAAGCTTTCTTT. Amino acids: CASSKQGRKNTEAFF. The full variable domain, with the rest looked up from reference TRBV28 and TRBJ1-1, is DVKVTQSSRYLVKRTGEKVFLECVQDMDHENMFWYRQDPGLGLRLIYFSYDVKMKEKGDIPEGYSVSREKKERFSLILESASTNQTSMYLCASSKQGRKNTEAFFGQGTRLTVV.

The chain joins TRBV6-5 to TRBJ2-5; 7 nucleotides agree with TRBD1. In germline, CDR1 is MNHEY, CDR2 SVGAGI. Trimming cost V 2 bases and J 4 bases; bases outside gene matches: 4. The CDR3 is 14 amino acids. The CDR3 is CASSYLAGGETQYF. In DNA, the CDR3 is TGTGCCAGCAGTTACCTCGCAGGGGGAGAGACCCAGTACTTC.

The V gene is TRBV27, the J gene TRBJ2-2, with 9 bases identical to TRBD2. V was pared by 6 bases and J by 7 bases, with 12 bases of the junction left unmatched. The CDR3 runs to 16 residues. CDR1 is MNHEY and CDR2 is SMNVEV in the germline V gene (reference sequence). CDR3 bases: TGTGCCAGCAGCAGAAAGGAGCGGGGGGCGGGCGGGGAGCTGTTTTTT. Its translation is CASSRKERGAGGELFF.

This clone was seen a single time. V and J are TRBV2 and TRBJ1-4; D remains unclear. This CDR3 spans 14 amino acids. Trimming took off 2 bases at V and 7 bases at J, with 11 bases between the two ends. CDR1 is SNHLY, CDR2 FYNNEI, per germline. In nucleotides, the CDR3 is TGTGCCAGCAGTGAATTGACCGGTGGTGAAAAACTGTTTTTT. Translation: CASSELTGGEKLFF. Looking up the rest from reference TRBV2 and TRBJ1-4 gives the full variable domain: EPEVTQTPSHQVTQMGQEVILRCVPISNHLYFYWYRQILGQKVEFLVSFYNNEISEKSEIFDDQFSVERPDGSNFTLKIRSTKLEDSAMYFCASSELTGGEKLFFGSGTQLSVL.